This TCR beta chain comes out of a study of T cell repertoires in cytomegalovirus infection. Across the study: Public TCR beta signatures provided an indication of both CMV infection and a matching HLA type. Study-level findings and limits: CMV-specific TCR beta clonotypes restricted by HLA-C were the ones dominating the ex vivo response. Adding up the frequency of public TCR beta families identified people who carried CMV plus the relevant HLA.

This clonotype was seen more than once but under ten times. The antigen remains unidentified. V was cut by 5 bases and J by 0 bases, with 21 bases left in between. Per the germline V gene, CDR1 is SGHTA and CDR2 is FQGNSA. The CDR3 covers 18 residues. TCRdb independently ran MiXCR on the reads; one entry per CDR3 protein. The table has about 700,000 distinct CDR3 sequences, 33% seen once; the top ten hold roughly 18%. This sequence originates from a human donor in good health (CMV status not recorded). Some clones in this sample may be carry-over from other donors' samples. The genes are TRBV7-2 and TRBJ2-3, with D possibly being TRBD2 (5 bases). The sequenced sample was cultured PBMCs, obtained from culture after CMV antigen stimulation. The CDR3 DNA reads as TGTGCCAGCAGCCCCAAATTTTTCAGCGGTACTAGCACAGATACGCAGTATTTT. It yields the protein CASSPKFFSGTSTDTQYF. The whole variable domain, remainder taken from reference TRBV7-2 and TRBJ2-3, is GAGVSQSPSNKVTEKGKDVELRCDPISGHTALYWYRQSLGQGLEFLIYFQGNSAPDKSGLPSDRFSAERTGGSVSTLTIQRTQQEDSAVYLCASSPKFFSGTSTDTQYFGPGTRLTVL.